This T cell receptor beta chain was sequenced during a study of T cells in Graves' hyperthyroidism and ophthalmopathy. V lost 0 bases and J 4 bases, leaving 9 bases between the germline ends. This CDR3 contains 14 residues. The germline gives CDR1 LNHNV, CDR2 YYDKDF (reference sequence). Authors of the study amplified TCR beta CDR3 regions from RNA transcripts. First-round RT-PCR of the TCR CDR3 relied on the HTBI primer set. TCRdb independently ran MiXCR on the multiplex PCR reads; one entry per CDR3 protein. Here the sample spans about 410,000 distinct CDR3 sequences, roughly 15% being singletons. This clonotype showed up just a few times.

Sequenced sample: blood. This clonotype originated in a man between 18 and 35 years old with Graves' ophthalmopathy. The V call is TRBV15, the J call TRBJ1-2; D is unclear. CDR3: CATSRDTASYGYTF. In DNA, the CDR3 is TGTGCCACCAGCAGAGATACCGCCAGCTATGGCTACACCTTC.